This TCR beta chain was sequenced during a study of shared clonotypes between healthy human individuals. The naive CD8 population came from CD45RO-negative cells selected for CCR7, without terminally differentiated effector memory CD45RA+ cells. Profiling relied on immunoSEQ multiplex PCR, and the TCRdb table lists in-frame clones only, not all of them. This table has about 2 million clones, less than 95% appearing once. The V and J ends lost 0 bases and 6 bases respectively, with 11 bases between them. Looked up from germline, CDR1 is WSHSY and CDR2 is SAAADI. The CDR3 length is 14 residues. V and J are TRBV10-2 and TRBJ1-2, with D tentatively TRBD1 (5 bases). The sequenced material came from naive CD8+ T cells sorted from blood. The receptor was isolated from a man between 18 and 35 years old in good health. The chain's CDR3 is CASSESGAVNGYTF. CDR3 bases: TGCGCCAGCAGTGAGTCCGGGGCAGTTAATGGCTACACCTTC.